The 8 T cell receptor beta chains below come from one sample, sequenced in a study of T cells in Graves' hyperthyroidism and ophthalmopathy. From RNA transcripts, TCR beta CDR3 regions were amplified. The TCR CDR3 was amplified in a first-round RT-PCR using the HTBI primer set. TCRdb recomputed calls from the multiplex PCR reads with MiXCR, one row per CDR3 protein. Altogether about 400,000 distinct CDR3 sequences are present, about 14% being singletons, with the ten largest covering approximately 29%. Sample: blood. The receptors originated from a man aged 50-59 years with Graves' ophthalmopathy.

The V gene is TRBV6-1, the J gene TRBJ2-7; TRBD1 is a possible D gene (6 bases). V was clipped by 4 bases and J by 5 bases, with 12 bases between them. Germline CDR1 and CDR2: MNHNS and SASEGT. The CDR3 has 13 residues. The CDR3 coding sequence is TGTGCCAGCAGTGGCAGGGGTAGAGACGAGCAGTACTTC. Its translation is CASSGRGRDEQYF.

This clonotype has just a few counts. The CDR3 nucleotides are TGTGCCAGCAGCGTAGGGTTGGAGACAACAGGAAGGTACGAGCAGTACTTC. It codes for CASSVGLETTGRYEQYF. The rearrangement joins TRBV9 to TRBJ2-7; the D gene is possibly TRBD1 (5 bases). This CDR3 is built from 17 residues. Germline V gene data show CDR1 as SGDLS and CDR2 as YYNGEE. V shed 0 bases and J shed 4 bases, with 20 bases lying between them.

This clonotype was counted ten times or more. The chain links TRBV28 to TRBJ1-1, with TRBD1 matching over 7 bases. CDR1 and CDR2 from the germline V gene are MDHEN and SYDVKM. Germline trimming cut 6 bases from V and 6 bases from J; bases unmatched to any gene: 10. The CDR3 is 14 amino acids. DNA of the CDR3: TGTGCCAGCAGCCCCCAAGCACAGGGGTCTGAAGCTTTCTTT. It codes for CASSPQAQGSEAFF. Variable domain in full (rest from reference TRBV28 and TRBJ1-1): DVKVTQSSRYLVKRTGEKVFLECVQDMDHENMFWYRQDPGLGLRLIYFSYDVKMKEKGDIPEGYSVSREKKERFSLILESASTNQTSMYLCASSPQAQGSEAFFGQGTRLTVV.

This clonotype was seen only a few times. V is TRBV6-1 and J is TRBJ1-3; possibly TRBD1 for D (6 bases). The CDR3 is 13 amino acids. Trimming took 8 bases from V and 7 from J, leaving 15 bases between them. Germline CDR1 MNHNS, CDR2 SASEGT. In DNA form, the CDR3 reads TGTGCCAGCGCACAGGGTGCGAGTAACACCATATATTTT. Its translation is CASAQGASNTIYF.

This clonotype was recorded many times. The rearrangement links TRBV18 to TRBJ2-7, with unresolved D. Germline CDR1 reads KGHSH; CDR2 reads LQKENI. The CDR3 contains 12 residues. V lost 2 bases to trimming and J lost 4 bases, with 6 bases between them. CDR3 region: CASSPNGYEQYF. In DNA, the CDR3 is TGTGCCAGCTCACCAAATGGGTACGAGCAGTACTTC.

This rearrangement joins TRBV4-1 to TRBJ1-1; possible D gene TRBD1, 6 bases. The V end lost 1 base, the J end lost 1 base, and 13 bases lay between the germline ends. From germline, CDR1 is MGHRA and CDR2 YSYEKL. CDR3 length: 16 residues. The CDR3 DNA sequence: TGCGCCAGCAGCCAAGTAAACGACAGGAGGAACACTGAAGCTTTCTTT. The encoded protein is CASSQVNDRRNTEAFF.

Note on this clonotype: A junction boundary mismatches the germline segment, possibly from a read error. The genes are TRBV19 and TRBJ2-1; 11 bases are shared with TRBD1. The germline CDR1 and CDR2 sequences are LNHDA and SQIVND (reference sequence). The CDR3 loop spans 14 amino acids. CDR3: CASSRTGGYYEQFF. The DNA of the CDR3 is TGTGCCAGTAGCAGGACAGGGGGCTACTATGAGCAGTTCTTC. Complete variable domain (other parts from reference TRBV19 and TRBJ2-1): DGGITQSPKYLFRKEGQNVTLSCEQNLNHDAMYWYRQDPGQGLRLIYYSQIVNDFQKGDIAEGYSVSREKKESFPLTVTSAQKNPTAFYLCASSRTGGYYEQFFGPGTRLTVL.

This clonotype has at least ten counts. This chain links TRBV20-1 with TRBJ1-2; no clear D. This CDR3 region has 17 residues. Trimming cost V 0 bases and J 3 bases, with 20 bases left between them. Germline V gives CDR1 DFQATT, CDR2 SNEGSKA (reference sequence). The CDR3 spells CSARDPIMLGDHYGYTF. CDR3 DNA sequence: TGCAGTGCTAGAGATCCAATAATGCTCGGAGACCACTATGGCTACACCTTC.